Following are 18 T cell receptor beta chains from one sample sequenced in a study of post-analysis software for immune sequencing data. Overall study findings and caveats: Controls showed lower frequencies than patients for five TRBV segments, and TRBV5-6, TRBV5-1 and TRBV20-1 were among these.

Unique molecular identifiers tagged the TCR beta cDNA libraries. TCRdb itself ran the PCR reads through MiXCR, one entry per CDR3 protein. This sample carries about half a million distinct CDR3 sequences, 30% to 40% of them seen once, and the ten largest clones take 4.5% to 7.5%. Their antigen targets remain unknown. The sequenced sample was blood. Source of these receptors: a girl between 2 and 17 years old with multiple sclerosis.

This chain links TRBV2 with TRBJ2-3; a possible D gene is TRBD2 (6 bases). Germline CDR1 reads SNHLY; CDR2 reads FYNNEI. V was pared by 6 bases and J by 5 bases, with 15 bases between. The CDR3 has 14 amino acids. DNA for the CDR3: TGTGCCAGCAGGACCTCTACGGGAGAAGATACGCAGTATTTT. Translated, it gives CASRTSTGEDTQYF.

CDR3 residues: CATRNPAIDTQYF. The CDR3 DNA is TGTGCCACCAGGAACCCTGCCATAGATACGCAGTATTTT. The chain joins TRBV6-6 to TRBJ2-3; D unclear. The ends were cut back, 10 bases at V and 5 bases at J, with 16 bases in the middle. CDR1 and CDR2 from the germline V gene are MNHNY and SVGAGI (reference sequence). The CDR3 totals 13 residues.

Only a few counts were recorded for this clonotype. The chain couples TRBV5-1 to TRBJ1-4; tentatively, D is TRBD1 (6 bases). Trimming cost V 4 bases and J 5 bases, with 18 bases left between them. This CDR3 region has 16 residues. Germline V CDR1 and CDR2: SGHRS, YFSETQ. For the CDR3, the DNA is TGCGCCAGCAGCCCACAACTACAGGGCTTAAATGAAAAACTGTTTTTT. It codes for CASSPQLQGLNEKLFF.

CDR3 loop: CASRLTGTVGYTF. DNA for the CDR3: TGTGCCAGCAGACTGACCGGGACAGTTGGCTACACCTTC. The V gene is TRBV12-3 or TRBV12-4, the J gene TRBJ1-2; TRBD1 matches at 7 bases. The CDR3 is 13 amino acids. J was trimmed by 7 bases and V by 6 bases; bases with no gene match: 8.

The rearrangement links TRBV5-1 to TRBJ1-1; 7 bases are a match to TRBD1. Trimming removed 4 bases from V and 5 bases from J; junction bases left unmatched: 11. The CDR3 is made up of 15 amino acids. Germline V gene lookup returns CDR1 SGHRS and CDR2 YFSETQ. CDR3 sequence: CASSPSTGPGTEAFF. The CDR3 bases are TGCGCCAGCAGCCCTTCGACAGGGCCGGGGACTGAAGCTTTCTTT.

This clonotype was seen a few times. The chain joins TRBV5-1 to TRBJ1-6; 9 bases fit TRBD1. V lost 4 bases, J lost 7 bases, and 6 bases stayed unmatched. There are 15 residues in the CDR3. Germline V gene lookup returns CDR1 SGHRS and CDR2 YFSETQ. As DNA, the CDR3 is TGCGCCAGCAGCCCTCCCGGGACAGGGAATTCACCCCTCCACTTT. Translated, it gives CASSPPGTGNSPLHF.

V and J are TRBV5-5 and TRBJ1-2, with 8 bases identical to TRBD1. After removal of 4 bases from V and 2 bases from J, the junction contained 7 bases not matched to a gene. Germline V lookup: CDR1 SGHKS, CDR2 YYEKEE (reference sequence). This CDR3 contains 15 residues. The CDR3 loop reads CASSPGGGPNYGYTF. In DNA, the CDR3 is TGTGCCAGCAGCCCAGGGGGCGGACCCAACTATGGCTACACCTTC. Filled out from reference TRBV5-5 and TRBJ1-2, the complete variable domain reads DAGVTQSPTHLIKTRGQQVTLRCSPISGHKSVSWYQQVLGQGPQFIFQYYEKEERGRGNFPDRFSARQFPNYSSELNVNALLLGDSALYLCASSPGGGPNYGYTFGSGTRLTVV.

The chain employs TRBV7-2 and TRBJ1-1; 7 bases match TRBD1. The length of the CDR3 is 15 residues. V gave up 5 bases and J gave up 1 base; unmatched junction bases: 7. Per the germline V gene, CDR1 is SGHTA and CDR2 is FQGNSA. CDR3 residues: CASSPGTAQNTEAFF. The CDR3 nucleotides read TGTGCCAGCAGCCCAGGGACAGCTCAGAACACTGAAGCTTTCTTT.

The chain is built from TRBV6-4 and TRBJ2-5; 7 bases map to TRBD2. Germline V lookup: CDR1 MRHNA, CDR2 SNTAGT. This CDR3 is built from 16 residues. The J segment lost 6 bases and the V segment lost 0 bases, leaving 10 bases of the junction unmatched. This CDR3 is CASSDSSRREGKTQYF. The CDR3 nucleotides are TGTGCCAGCAGTGACTCGAGCCGTAGGGAGGGAAAGACCCAGTACTTC.

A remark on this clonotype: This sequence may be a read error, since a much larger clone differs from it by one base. The CDR3 DNA reads as TGTGCCAGCAGGTTCCGGGGGACGGATACGCAGTATTTT. Its translation is CASRFRGTDTQYF. The V gene is TRBV6-6, the J gene TRBJ2-3, with D perhaps matching TRBD2 (6 bases). Germline V CDR1 and CDR2: MNHNY, SVGAGI (reference sequence). The CDR3 sequence is 13 residues long. Trimming pared 6 bases from V and 6 bases from J, leaving 13 bases between.

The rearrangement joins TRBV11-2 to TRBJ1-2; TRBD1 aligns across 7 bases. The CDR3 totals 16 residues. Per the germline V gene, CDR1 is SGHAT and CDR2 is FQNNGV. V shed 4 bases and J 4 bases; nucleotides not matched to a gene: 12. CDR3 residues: CASSSIQGKGAYGYTF. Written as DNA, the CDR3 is TGTGCCAGCAGCTCGATACAGGGGAAGGGGGCCTATGGCTACACCTTC.

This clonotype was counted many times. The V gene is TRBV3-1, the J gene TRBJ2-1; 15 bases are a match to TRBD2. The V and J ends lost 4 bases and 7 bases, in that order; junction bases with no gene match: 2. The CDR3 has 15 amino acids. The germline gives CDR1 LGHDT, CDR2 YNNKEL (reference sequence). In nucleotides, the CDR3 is TGTGCCAGCAGCCCGGGACTAGCGGGGGGTAATGAGCAGTTCTTC. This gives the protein CASSPGLAGGNEQFF.

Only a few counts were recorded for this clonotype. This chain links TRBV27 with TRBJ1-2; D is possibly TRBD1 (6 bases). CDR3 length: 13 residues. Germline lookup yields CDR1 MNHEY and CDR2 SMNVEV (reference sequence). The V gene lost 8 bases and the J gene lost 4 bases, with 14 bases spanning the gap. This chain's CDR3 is CASGGTISYGYTF. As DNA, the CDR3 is TGTGCCAGCGGCGGGACAATCTCCTATGGCTACACCTTC.

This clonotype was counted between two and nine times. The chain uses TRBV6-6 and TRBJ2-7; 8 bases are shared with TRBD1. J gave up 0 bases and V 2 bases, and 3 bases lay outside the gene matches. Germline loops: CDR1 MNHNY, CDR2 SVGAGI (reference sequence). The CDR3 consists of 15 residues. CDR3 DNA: TGTGCCAGCAGTTACACGGGACAGGACTCCTACGAGCAGTACTTC. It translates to CASSYTGQDSYEQYF.

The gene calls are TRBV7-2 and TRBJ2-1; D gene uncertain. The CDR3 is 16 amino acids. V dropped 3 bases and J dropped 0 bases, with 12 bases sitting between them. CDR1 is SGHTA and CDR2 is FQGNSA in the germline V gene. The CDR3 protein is CASSFYAQSSYNEQFF. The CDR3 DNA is TGTGCCAGCAGCTTTTATGCCCAAAGCTCCTACAATGAGCAGTTCTTC.

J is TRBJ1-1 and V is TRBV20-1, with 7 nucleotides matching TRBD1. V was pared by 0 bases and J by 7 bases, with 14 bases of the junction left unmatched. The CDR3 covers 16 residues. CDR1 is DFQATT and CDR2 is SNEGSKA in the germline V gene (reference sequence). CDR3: CSARDGVAGGCFEAFF. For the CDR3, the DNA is TGCAGTGCTAGAGATGGGGTTGCAGGGGGGTGCTTTGAAGCTTTCTTT.

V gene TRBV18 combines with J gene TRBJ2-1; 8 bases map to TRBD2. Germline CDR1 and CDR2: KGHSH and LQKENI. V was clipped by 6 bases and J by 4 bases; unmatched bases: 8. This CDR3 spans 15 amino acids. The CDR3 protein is CASSPTSGRYNEQFF. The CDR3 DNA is TGTGCCAGCTCCCCTACTAGCGGAAGATACAATGAGCAGTTCTTC.

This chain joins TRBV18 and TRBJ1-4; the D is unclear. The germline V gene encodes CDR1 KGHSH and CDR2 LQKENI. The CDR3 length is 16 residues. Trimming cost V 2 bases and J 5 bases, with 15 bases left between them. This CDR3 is CASSPTIEGINEKLFF. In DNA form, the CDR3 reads TGTGCCAGCTCACCAACGATTGAAGGGATCAATGAAAAACTGTTTTTT.